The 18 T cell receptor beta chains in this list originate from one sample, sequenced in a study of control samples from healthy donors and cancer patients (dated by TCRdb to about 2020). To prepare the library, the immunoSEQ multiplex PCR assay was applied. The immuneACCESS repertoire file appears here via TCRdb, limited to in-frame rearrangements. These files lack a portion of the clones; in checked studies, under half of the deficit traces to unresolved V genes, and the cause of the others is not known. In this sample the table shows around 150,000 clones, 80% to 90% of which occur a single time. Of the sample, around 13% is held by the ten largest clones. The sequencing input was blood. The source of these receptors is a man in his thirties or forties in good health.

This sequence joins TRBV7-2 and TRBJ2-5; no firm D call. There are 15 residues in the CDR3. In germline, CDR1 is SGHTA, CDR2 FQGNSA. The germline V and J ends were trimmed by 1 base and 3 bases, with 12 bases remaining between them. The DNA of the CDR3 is TGTGCCAGCAGCTTAGGGCTCTCATGGGAAGAGACCCAGTACTTC. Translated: CASSLGLSWEETQYF.

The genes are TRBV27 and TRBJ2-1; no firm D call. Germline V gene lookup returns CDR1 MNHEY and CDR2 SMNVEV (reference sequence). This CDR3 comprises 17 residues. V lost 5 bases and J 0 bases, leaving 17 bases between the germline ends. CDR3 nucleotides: TGTGCCAGCAGTATAGGTCACGGATTTAGCTCCTACAATGAGCAGTTCTTC. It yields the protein CASSIGHGFSSYNEQFF.

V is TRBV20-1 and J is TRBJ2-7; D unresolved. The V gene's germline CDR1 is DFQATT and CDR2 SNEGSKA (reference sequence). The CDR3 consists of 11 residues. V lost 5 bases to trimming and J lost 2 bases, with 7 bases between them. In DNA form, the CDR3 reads TGCAGTGCTCCTTGGCCCTACGAGCAGTACTTC. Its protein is CSAPWPYEQYF.

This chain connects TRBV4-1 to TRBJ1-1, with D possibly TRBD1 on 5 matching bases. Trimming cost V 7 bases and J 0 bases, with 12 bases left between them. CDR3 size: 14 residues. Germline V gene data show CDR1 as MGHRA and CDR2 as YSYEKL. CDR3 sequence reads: CASNGPGVNTEAFF. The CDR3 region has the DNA TGCGCCAGCAACGGTCCGGGGGTGAACACTGAAGCTTTCTTT.

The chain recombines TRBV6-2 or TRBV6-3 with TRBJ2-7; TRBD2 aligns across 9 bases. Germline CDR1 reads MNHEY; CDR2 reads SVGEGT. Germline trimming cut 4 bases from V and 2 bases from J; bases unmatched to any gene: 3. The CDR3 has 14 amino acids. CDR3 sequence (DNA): TGTGCCAGCAGTTCTAGCGGGGCACCCTACGAGCAGTACTTC. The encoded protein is CASSSSGAPYEQYF.

DNA for the CDR3: TGCAGCGTTGATGGGTCAACGGGGGAGCTGTTTTTT. Translated: CSVDGSTGELFF. The rearrangement joins TRBV29-1 to TRBJ2-2; unclear D gene. V lost 3 bases to trimming and J lost 8 bases, with 10 bases between them. Looked up from germline, CDR1 is SQVTM and CDR2 is ANQGSEA. This CDR3 has 12 amino acids.

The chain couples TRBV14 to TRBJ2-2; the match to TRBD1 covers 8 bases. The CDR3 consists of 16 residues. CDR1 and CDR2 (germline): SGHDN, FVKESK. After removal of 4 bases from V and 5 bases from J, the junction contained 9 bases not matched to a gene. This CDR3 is CASSRRTGGETGELFF. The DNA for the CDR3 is TGTGCCAGCAGCCGTCGCACAGGGGGAGAAACCGGGGAGCTGTTTTTT.

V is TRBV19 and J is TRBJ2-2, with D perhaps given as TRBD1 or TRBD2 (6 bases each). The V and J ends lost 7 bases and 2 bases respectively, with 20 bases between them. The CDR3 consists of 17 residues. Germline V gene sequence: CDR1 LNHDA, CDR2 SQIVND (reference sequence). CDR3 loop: CASIPNRGPFNTGELFF. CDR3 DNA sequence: TGTGCCAGTATCCCTAATCGGGGGCCTTTTAACACCGGGGAGCTGTTTTTT. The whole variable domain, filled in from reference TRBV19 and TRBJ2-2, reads DGGITQSPKYLFRKEGQNVTLSCEQNLNHDAMYWYRQDPGQGLRLIYYSQIVNDFQKGDIAEGYSVSREKKESFPLTVTSAQKNPTAFYLCASIPNRGPFNTGELFFGEGSRLTVL.

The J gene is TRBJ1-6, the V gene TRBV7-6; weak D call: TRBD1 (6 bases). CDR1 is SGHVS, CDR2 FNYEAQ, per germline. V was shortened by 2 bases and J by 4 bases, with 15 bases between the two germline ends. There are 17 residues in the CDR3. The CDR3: CASSLKETGRYNSPLHF. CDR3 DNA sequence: TGTGCCAGCAGCTTAAAAGAGACAGGACGATATAATTCACCCCTCCACTTT.

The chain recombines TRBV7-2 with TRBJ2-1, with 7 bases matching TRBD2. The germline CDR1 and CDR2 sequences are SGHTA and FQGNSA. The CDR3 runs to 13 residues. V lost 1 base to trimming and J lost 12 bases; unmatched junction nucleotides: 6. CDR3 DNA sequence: TGTGCCAGCAGCTTAGGGGGAAGGGAGGGGCAGTTCTTC. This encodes CASSLGGREGQFF.

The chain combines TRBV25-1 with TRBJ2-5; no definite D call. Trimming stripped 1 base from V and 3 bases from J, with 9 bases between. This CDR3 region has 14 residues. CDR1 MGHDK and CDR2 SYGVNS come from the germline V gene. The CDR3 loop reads CASSESRSKETQYF. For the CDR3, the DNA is TGTGCCAGCAGTGAATCCAGAAGTAAAGAGACCCAGTACTTC.

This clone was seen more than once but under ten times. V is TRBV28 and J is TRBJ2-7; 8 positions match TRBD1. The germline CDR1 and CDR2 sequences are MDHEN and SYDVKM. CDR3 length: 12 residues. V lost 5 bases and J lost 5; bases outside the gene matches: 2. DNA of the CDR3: TGTGCCAGCAGTCAGACAGGGGACGAGCAGTACTTC. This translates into CASSQTGDEQYF. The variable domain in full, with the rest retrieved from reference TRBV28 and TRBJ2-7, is DVKVTQSSRYLVKRTGEKVFLECVQDMDHENMFWYRQDPGLGLRLIYFSYDVKMKEKGDIPEGYSVSREKKERFSLILESASTNQTSMYLCASSQTGDEQYFGPGTRLTVT.

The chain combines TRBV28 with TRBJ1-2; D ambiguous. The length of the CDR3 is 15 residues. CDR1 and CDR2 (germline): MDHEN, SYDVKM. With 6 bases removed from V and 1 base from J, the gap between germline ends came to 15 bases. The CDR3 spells CASSLQRPLNYGYTF. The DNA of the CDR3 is TGTGCCAGCAGCCTCCAGCGACCTCTTAACTATGGCTACACCTTC.

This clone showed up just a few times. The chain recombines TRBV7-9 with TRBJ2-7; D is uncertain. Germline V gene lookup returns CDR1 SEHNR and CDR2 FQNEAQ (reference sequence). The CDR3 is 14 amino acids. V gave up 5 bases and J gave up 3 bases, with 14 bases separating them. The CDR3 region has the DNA TGTGCCAGCAGCCCAACTCTCGACGGCTACGAGCAGTACTTC. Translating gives CASSPTLDGYEQYF.

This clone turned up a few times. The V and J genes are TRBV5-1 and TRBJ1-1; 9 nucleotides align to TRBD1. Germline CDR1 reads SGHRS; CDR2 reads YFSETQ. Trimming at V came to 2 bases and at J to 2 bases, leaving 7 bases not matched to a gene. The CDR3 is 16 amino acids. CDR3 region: CASSLAYRGRNTEAFF. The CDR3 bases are TGCGCCAGCAGCTTAGCCTACAGGGGGCGAAACACTGAAGCTTTCTTT.

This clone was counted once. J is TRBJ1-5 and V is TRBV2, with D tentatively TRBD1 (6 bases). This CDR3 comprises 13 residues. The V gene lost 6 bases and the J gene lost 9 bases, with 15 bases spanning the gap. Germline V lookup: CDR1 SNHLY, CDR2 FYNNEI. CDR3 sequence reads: CASSRGEEGPQHF. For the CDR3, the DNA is TGTGCCAGCAGCAGGGGCGAAGAGGGGCCCCAGCATTTT.

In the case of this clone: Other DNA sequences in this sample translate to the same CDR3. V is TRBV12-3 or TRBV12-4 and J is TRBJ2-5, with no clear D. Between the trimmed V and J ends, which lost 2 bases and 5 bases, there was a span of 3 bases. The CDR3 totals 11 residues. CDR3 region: CASSLTETQYF. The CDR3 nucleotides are TGTGCCAGCAGTTTAACGGAGACCCAGTACTTC.

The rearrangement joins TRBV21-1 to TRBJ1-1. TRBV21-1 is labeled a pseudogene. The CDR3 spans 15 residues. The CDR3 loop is CASSPAWIWTTEAFF. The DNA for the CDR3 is TGTGCCAGCAGCCCTGCCTGGATCTGGACCACTGAAGCTTTCTTT.